The rows below give T cell receptor beta chains drawn from one sample of a study of blood T cell repertoires in COVID-19. Sequencing was performed with immunoSEQ multiplex PCR; in TCRdb, only in-frame clones are kept and a portion is missing. The repertoire has under 300,000 clones, about 88% of them found once; the top ten carry about 2.1%. The sample taken for sequencing was peripheral blood. The receptors were sampled from a woman aged 40 to 50 who had recovered from COVID-19. Each CDR3 is given with its conserved first and last residue. D genes are given only for firm matches. Clone size is stated in some rows and not others, as once, few, many or a class when expanded.

V gene: TRBV15; clone size: .; J gene: TRBJ1-6; D gene: .; CDR3 length: 16; CDR3 protein: CATKMGTRFDNSPLHF; CDR3 DNA: TGTGCCACCAAGATGGGCACCCGATTCGATAATTCACCCCTCCACTTT
V gene: TRBV19; clone size: .; J gene: TRBJ2-2; D gene: TRBD1; CDR3 length: 17; CDR3 protein: CASCRLSGTGDTGELFF; CDR3 DNA: TGTGCCAGTTGTCGGTTGTCCGGGACAGGGGACACCGGGGAGCTGTTTTTT
V gene: TRBV19; clone size: .; J gene: TRBJ1-4; D gene: .; CDR3 length: 14; CDR3 protein: CASSIASQAEKLFF; CDR3 DNA: TGTGCCAGTAGTATCGCTTCCCAGGCCGAAAAACTGTTTTTT
V gene: TRBV9; clone size: .; J gene: TRBJ2-2; D gene: TRBD1; CDR3 length: 15; CDR3 protein: CASSGTTGAAGELFF; CDR3 DNA: TGTGCCAGCAGCGGGACGACAGGGGCCGCCGGGGAGCTGTTTTTT
V gene: TRBV7-9; clone size: .; J gene: TRBJ2-2; D gene: .; CDR3 length: 14; CDR3 protein: CASSLDGSSLELFF; CDR3 DNA: TGTGCCAGCAGCTTAGATGGTAGTTCCCTAGAGCTGTTTTTT
V gene: TRBV7-9; clone size: .; J gene: TRBJ2-7; D gene: TRBD1; CDR3 length: 12; CDR3 protein: CASRGQGDEQYF; CDR3 DNA: TGTGCCAGCCGGGGACAGGGTGACGAGCAGTACTTC
V gene: TRBV28; clone size: .; J gene: TRBJ1-3; D gene: .; CDR3 length: 14; CDR3 protein: CASSSRSSGNTIYF; CDR3 DNA: TGTGCCAGCAGTTCCCGGAGCTCTGGAAACACCATATATTTT
V gene: TRBV19; clone size: .; J gene: TRBJ2-1; D gene: .; CDR3 length: 16; CDR3 protein: CASSIQGLSSYNEQFF; CDR3 DNA: TGTGCCAGTAGTATTCAGGGCTTGAGCTCCTACAATGAGCAGTTCTTC
V gene: TRBV29-1; clone size: .; J gene: TRBJ1-1; D gene: .; CDR3 length: 12; CDR3 protein: CSVDGLPGLAFF; CDR3 DNA: TGCAGCGTTGATGGTCTCCCAGGCTTAGCTTTCTTT
V gene: TRBV6-5; clone size: .; J gene: TRBJ1-2; D gene: .; CDR3 length: 15; CDR3 protein: CASRKADGGKYGYTF; CDR3 DNA: TGTGCCAGCAGAAAAGCAGATGGAGGAAAATATGGCTACACCTTC
V gene: TRBV4-3; clone size: .; J gene: TRBJ2-3; D gene: TRBD1; CDR3 length: 15; CDR3 protein: CASTAGTGGTDTQYF; CDR3 DNA: TGCGCCAGTACTGCCGGGACAGGGGGGACAGATACGCAGTATTTT
V gene: TRBV7-2; clone size: .; J gene: TRBJ2-3; D gene: .; CDR3 length: 15; CDR3 protein: CASSPRTKNTDTQYF; CDR3 DNA: TGTGCCAGCAGCCCCCGGACTAAAAACACAGATACGCAGTATTTT
V gene: TRBV5-1; clone size: .; J gene: TRBJ1-2; D gene: .; CDR3 length: 13; CDR3 protein: CASSLPAGDGYTF; CDR3 DNA: TGCGCCAGCAGCTTGCCGGCCGGGGATGGCTACACCTTC
V gene: TRBV7-9; clone size: .; J gene: TRBJ2-7; D gene: .; CDR3 length: 13; CDR3 protein: CASSSIGGAEQYF; CDR3 DNA: TGTGCCAGCAGCTCCATTGGCGGGGCCGAGCAGTACTTC
V gene: TRBV11-3; clone size: .; J gene: TRBJ2-7; D gene: .; CDR3 length: 11; CDR3 protein: CASSSVAEQYF; CDR3 DNA: TGTGCCAGCAGCTCGGTCGCTGAGCAGTACTTC
V gene: TRBV7-2; clone size: few; J gene: TRBJ2-6; D gene: TRBD2; CDR3 length: 14; CDR3 protein: CASGGGSGANVLTF; CDR3 DNA: TGTGCCTCCGGGGGGGGCTCTGGGGCCAACGTCCTGACTTTC
V gene: TRBV28; clone size: few; J gene: TRBJ1-5; D gene: .; CDR3 length: 15; CDR3 protein: CASSLYGLSNQPQHF; CDR3 DNA: TGTGCCAGCAGTTTATACGGTTTAAGCAATCAGCCCCAGCATTTT
V gene: TRBV28; clone size: .; J gene: TRBJ1-3; D gene: .; CDR3 length: 15; CDR3 protein: CASSPLRGSGNTIYF; CDR3 DNA: TGTGCCAGCAGTCCTCTCAGGGGCTCTGGAAACACCATATATTTT
V gene: TRBV9; clone size: .; J gene: TRBJ1-3; D gene: TRBD1; CDR3 length: 14; CDR3 protein: CASRRGQSGNTIYF; CDR3 DNA: TGTGCCAGCAGGAGGGGACAGTCTGGAAACACCATATATTTT
V gene: TRBV2; clone size: .; J gene: TRBJ2-1; D gene: TRBD2; CDR3 length: 17; CDR3 protein: CASSAGTSGRAGNEQFF; CDR3 DNA: TGTGCCAGCAGTGCCGGGACTAGCGGGAGGGCGGGCAATGAGCAGTTCTTC
V gene: TRBV3-1/TRBV3-2; clone size: .; J gene: TRBJ2-2; D gene: TRBD1; CDR3 length: 15; CDR3 protein: CASSRGQGAHGELFF; CDR3 DNA: TGTGCCAGCAGCCGCGGACAGGGGGCTCACGGGGAGCTGTTTTTT
V gene: TRBV5-1; clone size: .; J gene: TRBJ2-7; D gene: TRBD1; CDR3 length: 14; CDR3 protein: CASSLAGQTYEQYF; CDR3 DNA: TGCGCCAGCAGCTTGGCGGGACAGACCTACGAGCAGTACTTC
V gene: TRBV5-1; clone size: .; J gene: TRBJ2-1; D gene: TRBD2; CDR3 length: 17; CDR3 protein: CASSLASGRSSYNEQFF; CDR3 DNA: TGCGCCAGCAGCTTGGCTAGCGGGAGAAGCTCCTACAATGAGCAGTTCTTC
V gene: TRBV5-4; clone size: .; J gene: TRBJ2-4; D gene: TRBD1; CDR3 length: 16; CDR3 protein: CASSAGDRGSKNIQYF; CDR3 DNA: TGTGCCAGCAGCGCCGGGGACAGGGGGTCCAAAAACATTCAGTACTTC
V gene: TRBV5-1; clone size: .; J gene: TRBJ2-2; D gene: TRBD1; CDR3 length: 16; CDR3 protein: CASSSGQGAMTGELFF; CDR3 DNA: TGCGCCAGCAGCTCCGGACAGGGGGCAATGACCGGGGAGCTGTTTTTT
V gene: TRBV24-1; clone size: .; J gene: TRBJ2-7; D gene: TRBD1; CDR3 length: 16; CDR3 protein: CATSDPGQASSYEQYF; CDR3 DNA: TGTGCCACCAGTGACCCCGGACAGGCGAGCTCCTACGAGCAGTACTTC
V gene: TRBV24-1; clone size: .; J gene: TRBJ2-1; D gene: .; CDR3 length: 15; CDR3 protein: CATSDLQDGHNEQFF; CDR3 DNA: TGTGCCACCAGTGACCTACAGGACGGTCACAATGAGCAGTTCTTC
V gene: TRBV21-1; clone size: once; J gene: TRBJ2-5; D gene: .; CDR3 length: 14; CDR3 protein: CASTRTSHQETQYF; CDR3 DNA: TGTGCCAGCACGCGGACTTCCCACCAAGAGACCCAGTACTTC
V gene: TRBV19; clone size: once; J gene: TRBJ2-5; D gene: TRBD2; CDR3 length: 16; CDR3 protein: CASSIGTSGSGETQYF; CDR3 DNA: TGTGCCAGTAGTATTGGTACTAGCGGGAGTGGAGAGACCCAGTACTTC
V gene: TRBV19; clone size: .; J gene: TRBJ2-7; D gene: TRBD2; CDR3 length: 15; CDR3 protein: CASSIRAGLGYEQYF; CDR3 DNA: TGTGCCAGTAGTATAAGAGCGGGACTTGGCTACGAGCAGTACTTC
V gene: TRBV6-6; clone size: .; J gene: TRBJ1-5; D gene: .; CDR3 length: 16; CDR3 protein: CASSYWAGASDQPQHF; CDR3 DNA: TGTGCCAGCAGTTACTGGGCGGGGGCGTCAGATCAGCCCCAGCATTTT
V gene: TRBV3-1/TRBV3-2; clone size: .; J gene: TRBJ1-2; D gene: TRBD1; CDR3 length: 14; CDR3 protein: CASSLGTDLYGYTF; CDR3 DNA: TGTGCCAGCAGCCTCGGGACAGACCTCTATGGCTACACCTTC